These 5 T cell receptor beta chains came from one sample sequenced in a study of vaccination and CD4 T cells after COVID-19. Using its own MiXCR run on the PCR reads, TCRdb lists one record per CDR3 protein. The sample lists roughly 22,000 distinct CDR3 sequences, about 58% occurring once. The material sequenced was CD4+ T cells from blood, taken before SARS-CoV-2 vaccination. The receptors originated from a human donor who had recovered from COVID-19.

This clonotype has just one count. V and J are TRBV21-1 and TRBJ2-4; the table calls TRBD1, which could not be checked here. TRBV21-1 counts as a pseudogene. The CDR3 has 19 amino acids. The chain's CDR3 is CASSKAPGGGLLAKNIQYF. As DNA, the CDR3 is TGTGCCAGCAGCAAAGCGCCAGGGGGCGGCCTTCTAGCCAAAAACATTCAGTACTTC.

The rearrangement links TRBV20-1 to TRBJ1-1; the match to TRBD1 covers 7 bases. CDR3 length: 14 amino acids. V was pared by 1 base and J by 1 base, with 3 bases of the junction left unmatched. CDR1 and CDR2 from the germline V gene are DFQATT and SNEGSKA (reference sequence). The CDR3 is CSARGGQRNTEAFF. In DNA, the CDR3 is TGCAGTGCTAGAGGGGGACAGCGGAACACTGAAGCTTTCTTT.

This clonotype appeared once. The rearrangement joins TRBV18 to TRBJ1-1; TRBD1 might be the D (5 bases). The V and J ends lost 2 bases and 11 bases respectively, with 21 bases between them. The germline CDR1 and CDR2 sequences are KGHSH and LQKENI. The CDR3 is 15 amino acids. The CDR3 DNA sequence: TGTGCCAGCTCACCATCTTTAGAGAATAGCCGGGGGGCTTTCTTT. It codes for CASSPSLENSRGAFF.

The CDR3 bases are TGTGCCAGCAGCTTCCCCGGCCTGTTCTATGGCTACACCTTC. It encodes CASSFPGLFYGYTF. V is TRBV7-8 and J is TRBJ1-2, with unresolved D. The CDR3 extends over 14 amino acids. The V gene lost 3 bases and the J gene lost 4 bases, with 12 bases spanning the gap. Germline V gene sequence: CDR1 SGHVS, CDR2 FQNEAQ. Filled out from reference TRBV7-8 and TRBJ1-2, the complete variable domain reads GAGVSQSPRYKVAKRGQDVALRCDPISGHVSLFWYQQALGQGPEFLTYFQNEAQLDKSGLPSDRFFAERPEGSVSTLKIQRTQQEDSAVYLCASSFPGLFYGYTFGSGTRLTVV.

The rearrangement joins TRBV25-1 to TRBJ2-7; D perhaps matches TRBD2 (5 bases). The CDR3 covers 14 residues. V shed 5 bases and J shed 2 bases, with 13 bases lying between them. The germline V gene has CDR1 MGHDK and CDR2 SYGVNS. The CDR3 region has the DNA TGTGCCAGCAGTTCTGTAGCGCGGCCCTACGAGCAGTACTTC. The encoded protein is CASSSVARPYEQYF.